The clone carrying this TCR beta chain has a handful of counts. The sample comes from a study of T-cell reconstitution after alpha-beta-depleted transplantation in children. TCRbeta library construction was performed incorporating unique molecular identifiers. TCRdb re-called the PCR reads with MiXCR, one entry per CDR3 protein. Here the sample spans fewer than 550,000 distinct CDR3 sequences, under 13% being singletons. The CDR3 spans 12 residues. The V gene's germline CDR1 is MGHDK and CDR2 SYGVNS. V was shortened by 9 bases and J by 0 bases, with 9 bases between the two germline ends. The gene calls are TRBV25-1 and TRBJ2-7; D may be TRBD2 (5 bases). This TCR derives from a human donor who donated a stem cell graft to a child with acute myeloid leukemia. The sequencing used PBMCs from the stem cell graft donor, collected from the stem cell graft. CDR3 amino acids: CASRGSSYEQYF. In DNA form, the CDR3 reads TGTGCCAGTCGGGGTTCCTCCTACGAGCAGTACTTC.